This T cell receptor (beta chain) was observed in a study of T cell responses to AZD1222 COVID-19 vaccine listed by TCRdb under 2021. Study-wide context: AZD1222 recipients with second doses at about 4 weeks or about 12 weeks were pooled, because spike-specific TCR depth and breadth did not differ between schedules. Trial participants were enrolled by age into 18-55, 56-69 and 70-plus year subgroups, with roughly 160, 29 and 62 TCR-sequenced participants respectively. TCR sequencing was performed for 230 to 250 trial participants, of whom 200 to 210 were given two doses of AZD1222 and roughly 25 were given two doses of MenACWY control vaccine.

Inclusive of the bounding cysteine and phenylalanine, the CDR3 is 14 residues long. Just the 42-base CDR3 DNA is kept, in frame starting at base 1. In the germline V gene (reference sequence), CDR1 corresponds to SGHKS and CDR2 to YYEKEE. V was cut back by 1 base and J by 0 bases, leaving a gap of 7 bases between them. The time point label for this specimen denotes: baseline before first vaccination. Vaccinee samples came from UK trials COV001 and COV002, including a single-blind randomized controlled phase 2/3 trial of AZD1222 (ChAdOx1 nCoV-19) in healthy adults. For TCRbeta chain sequencing, PBMC samples were collected from trial participants at day 0 and at day 28 after the second dose. The CDR3 regions of human TCRbeta chains were subjected to immunosequencing. Per the original workflow: Repertoire TCRs were matched against a reference library of SARS-CoV-2-specific TCRs generated with the MIRA antigen-specificity platform. Breadth was defined as the fraction of unique TCRs that were SARS-CoV-2-associated. Depth was defined as the fraction of total T cells that were SARS-CoV-2-associated. Using the MIRA data, each spike-specific TCR was assigned both to the spike region to which the TCR was reactive and to a CD4 or CD8 class. Log10-transformed breadth and depth values were compared by one-way ANOVA with Sidak's multiple comparisons tests. TCRdb obtained this table from immuneACCESS and retained in-frame rearrangements with V and J assigned. These tables miss some clones; where compared with another copy, unresolved V genes account for less than half of the shortfall, and the remainder is unexplained. V and J calls and clone size are copied from that table; D and trimming were computed from the DNA. The sample table holds around 110,000 clones, of which 70% to 90% were seen once. Around a tenth of the sample belongs to the ten largest clones.

The paper's findings and limits, for the study overall: The vaccine-associated CD4 TCRs covered the entire spike protein, and the dominant responses fell in regions 160-218 and 743-854. Conclusions about previously exposed vaccinees are limited, since just 6 or 7 AZD1222 recipients were seropositive for SARS-CoV-2 at baseline. A significant rise in spike-specific TCR breadth and depth was observed after two AZD1222 doses relative to day 0 and relative to MenACWY recipients. Nearly half of unique spike-specific TCRs reportedly recognized epitopes outside regions mutated in the B.1.351 and B.1.1.7 variants. Because no samples from the day 14 peak response were available, repertoires could be characterized only after the peak T cell response. In the small 56-69-year group, the increase in depth fell short of significance, most likely because of low power. Participants were mostly white British and included more females than males, and it was suggested by the authors that clonal diversity may have been underestimated.

With respect to this clone: Its antigen is not yet known. No base quality values were provided; no much bigger clone lies one nucleotide off.

This receptor was obtained from an adult in good health. The V and J genes are TRBV5-5 and TRBJ1-1; no D gene is confidently identified. Sequenced here: peripheral blood, sampled on day 0 of AZD1222 vaccination. DNA sequence: TGTGCCAGCAGCTTGACCCCCGTGAACACTGAAGCTTTCTTT. Its protein reads: CASSLTPVNTEAFF.